This T cell receptor (beta chain) was found in a study of blood T cell repertoires in COVID-19. Sequencing used immunoSEQ multiplex PCR; TCRdb keeps in-frame clones, though not all of them. The sample includes 250,000 or so clones, 91% seen only once; the top ten take 2.5% to 3%. Germline assignment: CDR1 MGHRA and CDR2 YSYEKL. V was cut by 10 bases and J by 0 bases, with 16 bases left in between. The CDR3 extends over 14 amino acids. Across over 20 US areas, participants ranged in age from about 18 to 90 years. The specimen was PBMCs or T cells enriched from blood (not recorded which). The J gene is TRBJ2-7, the V gene TRBV4-1; D gene uncertain. This TCR derives from a man in his forties who had been exposed to COVID-19. The CDR3 sequence is CATAPGVGSYEQYF. CDR3 coding DNA: TGCGCCACCGCTCCGGGTGTCGGCTCCTACGAGCAGTACTTC.